Here is one TCR beta chain with its context. The data stem from a study of T cell changes during pregnancy in multiple sclerosis. Clones were read by immunoSEQ multiplex PCR, and TCRdb kept only the in-frame ones, dropping some. This sample carries around 110,000 clones, about nine tenths of them seen once, and the ten largest clones take roughly 0.78%. Per germline, CDR1 SGHAT and CDR2 FQDESV (reference sequence). This CDR3 is built from 15 residues. V shed 5 bases, J shed 6 bases, and the junction held 10 bases outside the gene matches. Specimen: peripheral blood, collected in the third trimester of pregnancy. The sequence derives from a female donor in good health, enrolled as a control in a pregnancy study. The chain employs TRBV11-1 and TRBJ2-1; TRBD1 matches at 7 bases. CDR3 nucleotides: TGTGCCAGCAGCCTACAGGGGCCTGCGGGCAATGAGCAGTTCTTC. This encodes CASSLQGPAGNEQFF.